These T cell receptor beta chains were read from a single sample in a study of control samples from healthy donors and cancer patients. Using immunoSEQ multiplex PCR, the repertoire was profiled, and TCRdb retains in-frame clones only, with some absent. The profile shows roughly 70,000 clones, 75% to 90% of them singletons. The sequenced sample was blood. These receptors all come from a man in his fifties or sixties in good health. Both conserved end residues are part of each CDR3. The order of the fields is clone size, D gene, J gene, V gene, CDR3 protein, CDR3 DNA. A D gene is named only where the DNA matches it firmly. The size field is filled for only some rows; it gives once, few, many or a size class.

clone size: NA
D gene: TRBD2
J gene: TRBJ2-1
V gene: TRBV7-2
CDR3 protein: CASTRSGRGSYNEQFF
CDR3 DNA: TGTGCCAGCACCCGGAGCGGGAGGGGCTCCTACAATGAGCAGTTCTTC

clone size: NA
D gene: TRBD1
J gene: TRBJ1-3
V gene: TRBV7-2
CDR3 protein: CASSETGSGNTIYF
CDR3 DNA: TGTGCCAGCAGCGAGACAGGGTCAGGAAACACCATATATTTT

clone size: NA
D gene: TRBD2
J gene: TRBJ2-7
V gene: TRBV6-5
CDR3 protein: CASRKTSGSFYEQYF
CDR3 DNA: TGTGCCAGCAGAAAAACTAGCGGGAGCTTCTACGAGCAGTACTTC

clone size: few
D gene: NA
J gene: TRBJ2-3
V gene: TRBV3-1/TRBV3-2
CDR3 protein: CASSLMTDTQYF
CDR3 DNA: TGTGCCAGCAGCCTAATGACAGATACGCAGTATTTT

clone size: NA
D gene: NA
J gene: TRBJ1-2
V gene: TRBV12-3/TRBV12-4
CDR3 protein: CASSFGSGTGYTF
CDR3 DNA: TGTGCCAGCAGTTTTGGTTCAGGCACGGGCTACACCTTC

clone size: NA
D gene: TRBD2
J gene: TRBJ2-7
V gene: TRBV3-1/TRBV3-2
CDR3 protein: CASSQGLAGSLEQYF
CDR3 DNA: TGTGCCAGCAGCCAAGGACTAGCGGGGTCCCTCGAGCAGTACTTC

clone size: few
D gene: NA
J gene: TRBJ2-7
V gene: TRBV20-1
CDR3 protein: CSAPTVYEQYF
CDR3 DNA: TGCAGTGCCCCGACCGTTTACGAGCAGTACTTC

clone size: NA
D gene: TRBD2
J gene: TRBJ2-5
V gene: TRBV18
CDR3 protein: CASSPRGGTYQETQYF
CDR3 DNA: TGTGCCAGCTCACCCCGGGGGGGGACGTACCAAGAGACCCAGTACTTC

clone size: many
D gene: NA
J gene: TRBJ1-2
V gene: TRBV6-5
CDR3 protein: CASSYSLRAPGYTF
CDR3 DNA: TGTGCCAGCAGTTACTCACTCCGGGCTCCTGGCTACACCTTC

clone size: NA
D gene: TRBD2
J gene: TRBJ2-7
V gene: TRBV3-1/TRBV3-2
CDR3 protein: CASSREGSSYEQYF
CDR3 DNA: TGTGCCAGCAGCCGGGAGGGTAGCTCCTACGAGCAGTACTTC

clone size: NA
D gene: NA
J gene: TRBJ2-7
V gene: TRBV7-2
CDR3 protein: CASSLSPLASYEQYF
CDR3 DNA: TGTGCCAGCAGCTTATCCCCACTAGCCTCCTACGAGCAGTACTTC

clone size: NA
D gene: NA
J gene: TRBJ1-4
V gene: TRBV6-4
CDR3 protein: CASSDHRVVNEKLFF
CDR3 DNA: TGTGCCAGCAGTGATCACAGGGTGGTTAATGAAAAACTGTTTTTT

clone size: NA
D gene: NA
J gene: TRBJ2-1
V gene: TRBV6-5
CDR3 protein: CASTADWRNEQFF
CDR3 DNA: TGTGCCAGCACCGCCGACTGGCGGAATGAGCAGTTCTTC

clone size: NA
D gene: NA
J gene: TRBJ1-4
V gene: TRBV6-5
CDR3 protein: CASSSQGSTNEKLFF
CDR3 DNA: TGTGCCAGCAGTTCCCAGGGGTCAACTAATGAAAAACTGTTTTTT

clone size: NA
D gene: NA
J gene: TRBJ1-1
V gene: TRBV19
CDR3 protein: CASSRISNTEAFF
CDR3 DNA: TGTGCCAGTAGCCGAATTTCGAACACTGAAGCTTTCTTT

clone size: NA
D gene: TRBD2
J gene: TRBJ2-4
V gene: TRBV4-3
CDR3 protein: CASSQSLGLGDIQYF
CDR3 DNA: TGCGCCAGCAGCCAATCGCTGGGACTAGGTGACATTCAGTACTTC

clone size: NA
D gene: NA
J gene: TRBJ1-2
V gene: TRBV7-9
CDR3 protein: CASSLGAGARGGYTF
CDR3 DNA: TGTGCCAGCAGCTTAGGTGCAGGGGCGCGGGGTGGCTACACCTTC

clone size: NA
D gene: NA
J gene: TRBJ2-7
V gene: TRBV7-2
CDR3 protein: CASSLLRLNYEQYF
CDR3 DNA: TGTGCCAGCAGCTTACTTCGACTAAACTACGAACAGTACTTC

clone size: NA
D gene: TRBD1
J gene: TRBJ1-1
V gene: TRBV6-5
CDR3 protein: CASSYDRGRETEAFF
CDR3 DNA: TGTGCCAGCAGTTACGACAGGGGCCGGGAGACTGAAGCTTTCTTT

clone size: few
D gene: NA
J gene: TRBJ2-1
V gene: TRBV6-5
CDR3 protein: CASRSGSKNEQFF
CDR3 DNA: TGTGCCAGCAGGAGCGGGTCTAAGAATGAGCAGTTCTTC

clone size: NA
D gene: TRBD2
J gene: TRBJ2-1
V gene: TRBV10-3
CDR3 protein: CAISEAGTSGLSSYNEQFF
CDR3 DNA: TGTGCCATCAGTGAGGCCGGGACTAGCGGGCTTAGCTCCTACAATGAGCAGTTCTTC

clone size: NA
D gene: TRBD2
J gene: TRBJ2-1
V gene: TRBV9
CDR3 protein: CASSTGTSGEYNEQFF
CDR3 DNA: TGTGCCAGCAGCACAGGGACTAGCGGGGAGTACAATGAGCAGTTCTTC

clone size: NA
D gene: NA
J gene: TRBJ1-5
V gene: TRBV2
CDR3 protein: CASQDGISNQPQHF
CDR3 DNA: TGTGCCAGCCAGGACGGAATTAGCAATCAGCCCCAGCATTTT

clone size: NA
D gene: NA
J gene: TRBJ1-1
V gene: TRBV4-1
CDR3 protein: CASSLTQGGTEAFF
CDR3 DNA: TGCGCCAGCAGCCTCACCCAGGGTGGCACTGAAGCTTTCTTT

clone size: NA
D gene: TRBD1
J gene: TRBJ1-6
V gene: TRBV10-3
CDR3 protein: CAIWDSSGSPLHF
CDR3 DNA: TGTGCCATCTGGGACAGCTCGGGTTCACCCCTCCACTTT

clone size: NA
D gene: NA
J gene: TRBJ1-1
V gene: TRBV5-1
CDR3 protein: CASSFSQGMNTEAFF
CDR3 DNA: TGCGCCAGCAGCTTTTCACAGGGAATGAACACTGAAGCTTTCTTT

clone size: NA
D gene: NA
J gene: TRBJ2-7
V gene: TRBV19
CDR3 protein: CASKDRGYSYEQYF
CDR3 DNA: TGCGCCAGTAAGGACCGGGGATATTCCTACGAGCAGTACTTC

clone size: NA
D gene: NA
J gene: TRBJ1-2
V gene: TRBV27
CDR3 protein: CASSHGSRGYTF
CDR3 DNA: TGTGCCAGCAGTCACGGGTCGAGGGGCTACACCTTC

clone size: few
D gene: NA
J gene: TRBJ1-2
V gene: TRBV19
CDR3 protein: CASSMPEAYYGYTF
CDR3 DNA: TGTGCCAGTAGTATGCCTGAGGCCTACTATGGCTACACCTTC

clone size: NA
D gene: NA
J gene: TRBJ2-3
V gene: TRBV13
CDR3 protein: CATLATGFTDTQYF
CDR3 DNA: TGTGCCACACTAGCTACGGGATTCACAGATACGCAGTATTTT

clone size: NA
D gene: NA
J gene: TRBJ2-2
V gene: TRBV7-2
CDR3 protein: CASSFRGPGELFF
CDR3 DNA: TGTGCCAGCAGCTTCAGGGGTCCCGGGGAGCTGTTTTTT

clone size: NA
D gene: TRBD2
J gene: TRBJ2-1
V gene: TRBV7-2
CDR3 protein: CASSSPGTSGREQFF
CDR3 DNA: TGTGCCAGCAGCTCTCCCGGGACTAGCGGCCGCGAGCAGTTCTTC

clone size: NA
D gene: NA
J gene: TRBJ1-2
V gene: TRBV28
CDR3 protein: CASSLRVPNYGYTF
CDR3 DNA: TGTGCCAGCAGTTTGAGGGTTCCCAACTATGGCTACACCTTC

clone size: once
D gene: NA
J gene: TRBJ2-7
V gene: TRBV12-5
CDR3 protein: CASGLGLRYEQYF
CDR3 DNA: TGTGCTAGTGGCTTGGGGCTCCGGTACGAGCAGTACTTC

clone size: NA
D gene: NA
J gene: TRBJ2-7
V gene: TRBV27
CDR3 protein: CASSLFQGGEQYF
CDR3 DNA: TGTGCCAGCAGTTTATTCCAGGGGGGCGAGCAGTACTTC

clone size: NA
D gene: NA
J gene: TRBJ2-5
V gene: TRBV6-5
CDR3 protein: CASSHREGAETQYF
CDR3 DNA: TGTGCCAGCAGCCACAGGGAGGGGGCAGAGACCCAGTACTTC

clone size: few
D gene: TRBD2
J gene: TRBJ2-7
V gene: TRBV10-1
CDR3 protein: CASSDGRDYEQYF
CDR3 DNA: TGCGCCAGCAGTGATGGGAGGGACTACGAGCAGTACTTC

clone size: NA
D gene: NA
J gene: TRBJ2-3
V gene: TRBV9
CDR3 protein: CASRNKDGADTQYF
CDR3 DNA: TGTGCCAGCAGGAATAAAGACGGCGCAGATACGCAGTATTTT

clone size: NA
D gene: NA
J gene: TRBJ2-7
V gene: TRBV29-1
CDR3 protein: CSPPPPFYEQYF
CDR3 DNA: TGCAGCCCCCCCCCACCCTTCTACGAGCAGTACTTC

clone size: NA
D gene: TRBD1
J gene: TRBJ1-1
V gene: TRBV27
CDR3 protein: CASRPSGTGVVNTEAFF
CDR3 DNA: TGTGCCAGCAGGCCATCCGGGACAGGGGTAGTAAACACTGAAGCTTTCTTT

clone size: NA
D gene: NA
J gene: TRBJ1-6
V gene: TRBV7-3
CDR3 protein: CASSFQGTNSPLHF
CDR3 DNA: TGTGCCAGCTCCTTTCAGGGAACTAATTCACCCCTCCACTTT

clone size: NA
D gene: NA
J gene: TRBJ2-3
V gene: TRBV30
CDR3 protein: CAWRRYGTDTQYF
CDR3 DNA: TGTGCCTGGAGGCGATATGGCACAGATACGCAGTATTTT

clone size: NA
D gene: TRBD1
J gene: TRBJ2-5
V gene: TRBV6-5
CDR3 protein: CASSPWTGAKTQYF
CDR3 DNA: TGTGCCAGCAGTCCCTGGACAGGGGCGAAGACCCAGTACTTC

clone size: NA
D gene: TRBD1
J gene: TRBJ1-1
V gene: TRBV18
CDR3 protein: CASSPLTGGVGTEAFF
CDR3 DNA: TGTGCCAGCTCACCCCTGACAGGGGGGGTTGGGACTGAAGCTTTCTTT

clone size: NA
D gene: NA
J gene: TRBJ1-1
V gene: TRBV21-1
CDR3 protein: CASSSWGQGIDKNTEAFF
CDR3 DNA: NA

clone size: NA
D gene: NA
J gene: TRBJ1-6
V gene: TRBV7-9
CDR3 protein: CASSLKQTSSPLHF
CDR3 DNA: TGTGCCAGCAGCTTGAAACAAACATCTTCACCCCTCCACTTT

clone size: NA
D gene: TRBD2
J gene: TRBJ2-1
V gene: TRBV9
CDR3 protein: CASSKRELYNEQFF
CDR3 DNA: TGTGCCAGCAGCAAGCGGGAGCTATACAATGAGCAGTTCTTC

clone size: NA
D gene: NA
J gene: TRBJ1-4
V gene: TRBV5-1
CDR3 protein: CASRLALGINEKLFF
CDR3 DNA: TGCGCCAGCAGGCTGGCATTGGGGATCAATGAAAAACTGTTTTTT

clone size: NA
D gene: NA
J gene: TRBJ1-1
V gene: TRBV4-3
CDR3 protein: CASSQDGRSNTEAFF
CDR3 DNA: TGCGCCAGCAGCCAAGATGGGCGGTCGAACACTGAAGCTTTCTTT

clone size: NA
D gene: NA
J gene: TRBJ2-1
V gene: TRBV24-1
CDR3 protein: CATSDPREVPGAKFF
CDR3 DNA: TGTGCCACCAGTGACCCCAGGGAGGTACCCGGAGCAAAGTTCTTC

clone size: NA
D gene: TRBD1
J gene: TRBJ1-5
V gene: TRBV28
CDR3 protein: CASSLSGGFHQPQHF
CDR3 DNA: TGTGCCAGCAGTTTATCAGGGGGCTTCCATCAGCCCCAGCATTTT

clone size: NA
D gene: TRBD2
J gene: TRBJ2-1
V gene: TRBV28
CDR3 protein: CASNSGGALEQFF
CDR3 DNA: TGTGCCAGCAATAGCGGGGGGGCGCTTGAGCAGTTCTTC